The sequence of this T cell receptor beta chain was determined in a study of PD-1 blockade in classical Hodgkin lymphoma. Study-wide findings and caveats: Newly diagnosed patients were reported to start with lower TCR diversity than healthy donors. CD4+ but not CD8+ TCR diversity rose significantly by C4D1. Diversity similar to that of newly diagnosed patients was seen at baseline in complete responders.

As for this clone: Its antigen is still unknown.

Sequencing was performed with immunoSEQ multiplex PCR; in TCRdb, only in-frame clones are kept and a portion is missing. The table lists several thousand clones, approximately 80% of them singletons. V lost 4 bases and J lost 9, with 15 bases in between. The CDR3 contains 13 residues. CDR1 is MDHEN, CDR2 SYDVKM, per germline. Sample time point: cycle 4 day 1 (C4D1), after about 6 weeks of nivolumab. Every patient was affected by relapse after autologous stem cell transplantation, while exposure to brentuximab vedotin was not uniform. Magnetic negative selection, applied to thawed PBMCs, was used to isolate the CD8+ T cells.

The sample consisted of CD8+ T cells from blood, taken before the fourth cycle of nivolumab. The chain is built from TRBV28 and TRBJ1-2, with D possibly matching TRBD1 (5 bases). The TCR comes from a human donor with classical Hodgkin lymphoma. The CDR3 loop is CASSSTVFQSYTF. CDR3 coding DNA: TGTGCCAGCAGTTCGACAGTTTTTCAGAGCTACACCTTC.